These 30 T cell receptor beta chains were sequenced from one sample in a study of early T cells in non-severe SARS-CoV-2 infection. TCRdb analysed the 5' RACE reads with MiXCR anew, one entry per CDR3 protein. This sample has tens of thousands of distinct CDR3 sequences; more than 7% occur once, and the top ten carry 3% to 4%. Specimen: whole blood. These receptor sequences come from an adult who was a healthcare worker with PCR-confirmed SARS-CoV-2 infection or an uninfected control (not recorded which).

This clonotype appeared many times. CDR3 coding DNA: TGCGCCAGCAGCTTTGTTGGATCCGGCACTGAAGCTTTCTTT. Translated, it gives CASSFVGSGTEAFF. The V gene is TRBV5-1, the J gene TRBJ1-1; D is unresolved. Trimming took 2 bases from V and 4 from J, leaving 12 bases between them. There are 14 residues in the CDR3. Germline assignment: CDR1 SGHRS and CDR2 YFSETQ. The variable domain in full, with the rest retrieved from reference TRBV5-1 and TRBJ1-1, is KAGVTQTPRYLIKTRGQQVTLSCSPISGHRSVSWYQQTPGQGLQFLFEYFSETQRNKGNFPGRFSGRQFSNSRSEMNVSTLELGDSALYLCASSFVGSGTEAFFGQGTRLTVV.

The table lists this clonotype with many counts. This CDR3 reads CASSLGRAYEQYF. CDR3 bases: TGTGCCAGCAGTTTGGGCAGGGCCTACGAGCAGTACTTC. The chain uses TRBV12-3 or TRBV12-4 and TRBJ2-7, with a weak D call TRBD1 (5 bases). V was trimmed by 3 bases and J by 2 bases, leaving 8 bases between them. The CDR3 extends over 13 amino acids.

This clonotype was recorded at least ten times. V gene TRBV7-8 combines with J gene TRBJ1-3, with 8 bases fitting TRBD1. Losses at the gene ends were 5 bases for V and 6 bases for J; bases not matched to a gene: 3. The germline gives CDR1 SGHVS, CDR2 FQNEAQ. The CDR3 is 13 amino acids. This CDR3 is CASSADRANTIYF. The CDR3 DNA sequence: TGTGCCAGCAGCGCGGACAGGGCAAACACCATATATTTT. Filled out from reference TRBV7-8 and TRBJ1-3, the complete variable domain reads GAGVSQSPRYKVAKRGQDVALRCDPISGHVSLFWYQQALGQGPEFLTYFQNEAQLDKSGLPSDRFFAERPEGSVSTLKIQRTQQEDSAVYLCASSADRANTIYFGEGSWLTVV.

This clonotype was recorded once. This sequence joins TRBV12-3 or TRBV12-4 and TRBJ2-6; TRBD1 matches at 8 bases. Losses at the gene ends were 5 bases for V and 2 bases for J; bases not matched to a gene: 2. The CDR3 sequence is 15 residues long. The CDR3 sequence: CASSPDRAGANVLTF. The DNA of the CDR3 is TGTGCCAGCAGTCCGGACAGGGCTGGGGCCAACGTCCTGACTTTC.

This clonotype was seen more than once but under ten times. This chain links TRBV5-4 with TRBJ1-5; 12 positions agree with TRBD1. Per the germline V gene, CDR1 is SGHNT and CDR2 is YYREEE (reference sequence). This CDR3 region has 18 residues. V shed 4 bases, J shed 2 bases, and the junction held 10 bases outside the gene matches. CDR3 in DNA: TGTGCCAGCAGCCGGGACAGGGGGCGACCCCTCTGCAATCAGCCCCAGCATTTT. Amino acid sequence: CASSRDRGRPLCNQPQHF. The whole variable domain, filled in from reference TRBV5-4 and TRBJ1-5, reads ETGVTQSPTHLIKTRGQQVTLRCSSQSGHNTVSWYQQALGQGPQFIFQYYREEENGRGNFPPRFSGLQFPNYSSELNVNALELDDSALYLCASSRDRGRPLCNQPQHFGDGTRLSIL.

The genes are TRBV12-3 or TRBV12-4 and TRBJ2-1; 9 positions match TRBD2. This CDR3 has 15 residues. V shed 3 bases and J 3 bases; nucleotides not matched to a gene: 3. CDR3 bases: TGTGCCAGCAGTTTTGGCGGGAGGGGCTACAATGAGCAGTTCTTC. Translating gives CASSFGGRGYNEQFF.

This clonotype was found once. The rearrangement links TRBV4-1 to TRBJ2-7, with TRBD1 as a possible D gene (6 bases). Germline-derived CDR1 and CDR2 are MGHRA and YSYEKL. V gave up 1 base and J gave up 0 bases, with 13 bases separating them. This CDR3 has 16 residues. The CDR3 region has the DNA TGCGCCAGCAGCCAAGCCCCCGGACAGACCTCCTACGAGCAGTACTTC. This translates into CASSQAPGQTSYEQYF.

This clonotype occurred many times. This chain joins TRBV28 and TRBJ2-5; the D gene is possibly TRBD2 (6 bases). Germline V gene lookup returns CDR1 MDHEN and CDR2 SYDVKM. V shed 2 bases and J shed 3 bases, with 10 bases lying between them. The CDR3 totals 14 residues. The CDR3 DNA reads TGTGCCAGCAGTTTAGGGGGGTTTGAAGAGACCCAGTACTTC. This sequence encodes CASSLGGFEETQYF. The entire variable domain, with the rest obtained from reference TRBV28 and TRBJ2-5, is as follows: DVKVTQSSRYLVKRTGEKVFLECVQDMDHENMFWYRQDPGLGLRLIYFSYDVKMKEKGDIPEGYSVSREKKERFSLILESASTNQTSMYLCASSLGGFEETQYFGPGTRLLVL.

The sample holds many counts of this clonotype. The chain couples TRBV2 to TRBJ1-2, with a possible D match to TRBD1 (5 bases). Germline CDR1 is SNHLY and CDR2 is FYNNEI. V was clipped by 4 bases and J by 2 bases, with 11 bases between them. This CDR3 has 14 amino acids. The CDR3 protein is CASSGDSVNYGYTF. The CDR3 DNA follows: TGTGCCAGCAGTGGAGACAGTGTGAACTATGGCTACACCTTC.

This clonotype was observed a few times. J is TRBJ1-5 and V is TRBV5-1; 7 positions agree with TRBD1. CDR3 length: 15 amino acids. V lost 4 bases and J lost 4; bases outside the gene matches: 8. Looked up from germline, CDR1 is SGHRS and CDR2 is YFSETQ. Here the CDR3 reads CASSREGQLNQPQHF. CDR3 coding DNA: TGCGCCAGCAGCAGAGAGGGACAGCTGAATCAGCCCCAGCATTTT.

This clonotype was observed a few times. This rearrangement joins TRBV5-4 to TRBJ2-1; TRBD1 is a possible D gene (6 bases). The V gene's germline CDR1 is SGHNT and CDR2 YYREEE (reference sequence). The V end was cut by 2 bases, the J end by 15 bases, with 18 bases between. The CDR3 contains 13 residues. The CDR3 sequence is CASSLGTPSKVFF. CDR3 in DNA: TGTGCCAGCAGCTTAGGGACACCCTCGAAGGTGTTCTTC.

This clonotype was observed a handful of times. V usage is TRBV11-2 and J usage is TRBJ2-1; D is possibly TRBD1 (6 bases). V dropped 5 bases and J dropped 7 bases, with 18 bases sitting between them. From germline, CDR1 is SGHAT and CDR2 FQNNGV. This CDR3 region has 15 residues. DNA for the CDR3: TGTGCCAGCAGCGGGGCAGGGGTAGCGCGGAATGAGCAGTTCTTC. It is translated as CASSGAGVARNEQFF.

V is TRBV28 and J is TRBJ2-7; 10 positions agree with TRBD2. The CDR3 is made up of 14 amino acids. From germline, CDR1 is MDHEN and CDR2 SYDVKM. J lost 4 bases, V lost 4 bases, and 4 bases had no gene match. CDR3 nucleotide sequence: TGTGCCAGCAGTTCCGGGACTAGCGAGTACGAGCAGTACTTC. Translation: CASSSGTSEYEQYF. The whole variable domain, filled in from reference TRBV28 and TRBJ2-7, reads DVKVTQSSRYLVKRTGEKVFLECVQDMDHENMFWYRQDPGLGLRLIYFSYDVKMKEKGDIPEGYSVSREKKERFSLILESASTNQTSMYLCASSSGTSEYEQYFGPGTRLTVT.

Ten or more counts support this clonotype. The chain is built from TRBV7-3 and TRBJ2-2; TRBD1 might be the D (5 bases). The CDR3 extends over 16 amino acids. Germline assignment: CDR1 SGHTA and CDR2 FQGTGA. Trimming cost V 5 bases and J 0 bases, with 13 bases left between them. DNA of the CDR3: TGTGCCAGCAGCCCAAGGGGAACCACGAACACCGGGGAGCTGTTTTTT. It yields the protein CASSPRGTTNTGELFF.

The gene calls are TRBV3-1 and TRBJ1-4; the match to TRBD1 covers 11 bases. The germline gives CDR1 LGHDT, CDR2 YNNKEL (reference sequence). With V trimmed by 3 bases and J by 3 bases, 6 bases remained unmatched. This CDR3 has 17 amino acids. CDR3 sequence: CASSHRDRGSPNEKLFF. The CDR3 nucleotides read TGTGCCAGCAGCCATCGGGACAGGGGGTCCCCTAATGAAAAACTGTTTTTT.

This clonotype was seen more than once but under ten times. CDR3 region: CASSPGTRYEQYF. CDR3 DNA sequence: TGTGCCAGCAGTCCCGGGACTCGATACGAGCAGTACTTC. The chain combines TRBV11-2 with TRBJ2-7; D perhaps matches TRBD2 (6 bases). The CDR3 length is 13 residues. Trimming shortened V by 6 bases and J by 4 bases, and 13 bases separated the two germline ends. The germline CDR1 and CDR2 sequences are SGHAT and FQNNGV.

This clonotype has a count of ten or more. CDR3 sequence (DNA): TGTGCCAGCAGCTTGCCAGGGCCCTACAATGAGCAGTTCTTC. Translating gives CASSLPGPYNEQFF. The chain joins TRBV5-6 to TRBJ2-1, with a weak D call TRBD1 (5 bases). V dropped 1 base and J dropped 2 bases, with 7 bases sitting between them. The CDR3 contains 14 residues. Germline loops: CDR1 SGHDT, CDR2 YYEEEE.

This clonotype was picked up many times. V gene TRBV27 combines with J gene TRBJ2-1; 10 bases match TRBD2. The CDR3 covers 14 residues. The ends lost 7 bases at V and 8 bases at J; junction bases unmatched: 8. Germline loops: CDR1 MNHEY, CDR2 SMNVEV (reference sequence). CDR3 residues: CASTAGLASDEQFF. Written as DNA, the CDR3 is TGTGCCAGCACCGCGGGACTAGCGAGTGATGAGCAGTTCTTC.

This clonotype appeared many times. The chain is built from TRBV20-1 and TRBJ1-6, with D possibly matching TRBD1 (5 bases). This CDR3 region has 15 residues. Germline V lookup: CDR1 DFQATT, CDR2 SNEGSKA (reference sequence). V lost 0 bases, J lost 10 bases, and 16 bases lay in between. For the CDR3, the DNA is TGCAGTGCTAGAGATCTCCCAGGGTTAGGGTCACCCCTCCACTTT. Translated, it gives CSARDLPGLGSPLHF.

This clonotype was counted at least ten times. J is TRBJ1-5 and V is TRBV25-1, with D hard to call. There are 13 residues in the CDR3. The germline V gene encodes CDR1 MGHDK and CDR2 SYGVNS. Trimming removed 3 bases at V and 4 bases at J, with 7 bases between. The CDR3 sequence is CASSDTGNQPQHF. The CDR3 DNA follows: TGTGCCAGCAGTGACACGGGGAATCAGCCCCAGCATTTT.

The chain carries TRBV6-6 and TRBJ2-5; 9 bases fit TRBD2. CDR3 length equals 17 residues. The junction had 7 bases not matched to a gene; V was cut back by 2 bases and J by 0 bases. Germline V gene data show CDR1 as MNHNY and CDR2 as SVGAGI (reference sequence). The CDR3 loop reads CASSYRGSGGYQETQYF. CDR3 in DNA: TGTGCCAGCAGTTACAGAGGCAGCGGGGGGTACCAAGAGACCCAGTACTTC.

This clonotype was observed at least ten times. The chain recombines TRBV27 with TRBJ2-7; the D is unclear. CDR3 length equals 12 residues. Germline V gene lookup returns CDR1 MNHEY and CDR2 SMNVEV (reference sequence). The V gene lost 2 bases and the J gene lost 3 bases, with 5 bases spanning the gap. CDR3 in amino acids: CASSLPGYEQYF. CDR3 DNA sequence: TGTGCCAGCAGTTTACCTGGCTACGAGCAGTACTTC.

This clonotype occurred a few times. J is TRBJ1-1 and V is TRBV12-3 or TRBV12-4; tentatively, D is TRBD1 (6 bases). The V gene lost 3 bases and the J gene lost 10 bases, with 15 bases spanning the gap. The CDR3 loop spans 13 amino acids. This CDR3 is CASSLGTRPGAFF. The CDR3 nucleotides are TGTGCCAGCAGTTTGGGGACACGGCCTGGAGCTTTCTTT.

In its sample, this clonotype was seen many times. The chain has TRBV28 and TRBJ1-1; D remains unclear. The CDR3 spans 14 residues. V lost 4 bases and J 1 base, leaving 10 bases between the germline ends. In germline, CDR1 is MDHEN, CDR2 SYDVKM. The CDR3 region has the DNA TGTGCCAGCAGTTCATCGGCGGGGAACACTGAAGCTTTCTTT. Residues: CASSSSAGNTEAFF.

This clonotype was recorded at least ten times. This sequence joins TRBV5-1 and TRBJ1-6; 7 bases map to TRBD1. CDR1 and CDR2 (germline): SGHRS, YFSETQ. V lost 4 bases and J lost 7; bases outside the gene matches: 5. The CDR3 runs to 14 residues. CDR3 sequence reads: CASSRGQSNSPLHF. The CDR3 DNA is TGCGCCAGCAGCCGGGGACAGTCAAATTCACCCCTCCACTTT.

This clonotype appeared many times. The DNA for the CDR3 is TGTGCCAGCAGCCCTTCTCGGAGCGGGAGGGCCACAGATACGCAGTATTTT. Amino acid sequence: CASSPSRSGRATDTQYF. This chain connects TRBV5-4 to TRBJ2-3, with TRBD2 matching 10 bases. CDR3 length equals 17 residues. With V trimmed by 4 bases and J by 2 bases, 10 bases remained unmatched. Germline CDR1 SGHNT, CDR2 YYREEE (reference sequence).

This clonotype was picked up many times. The gene calls are TRBV28 and TRBJ2-7; 8 positions agree with TRBD2. Unmatched junction bases numbered 6, after V lost 6 bases and J lost 5 bases. Per germline, CDR1 MDHEN and CDR2 SYDVKM. The CDR3 length is 13 residues. DNA for the CDR3: TGTGCCAGCAGCACCGGGGGGGGCCACGAGCAGTACTTC. Amino acid sequence: CASSTGGGHEQYF.

This clonotype has at least ten counts. This chain connects TRBV5-1 to TRBJ1-1; D not resolved. Germline loops: CDR1 SGHRS, CDR2 YFSETQ. CDR3 length: 15 amino acids. Trimming took 5 bases from V and 1 from J, leaving 15 bases between them. The CDR3 loop reads CASSPVRASNTEAFF. DNA for the CDR3: TGCGCCAGCAGTCCGGTACGGGCCTCGAACACTGAAGCTTTCTTT.

In this sample, this clonotype turned up a few times. The chain has TRBV7-8 and TRBJ2-3; D ambiguous. From germline, CDR1 is SGHVS and CDR2 FQNEAQ. The germline V and J ends were trimmed by 6 bases and 4 bases, with 11 bases remaining between them. The CDR3 runs to 13 residues. The CDR3 DNA sequence: TGTGCCAGCAGGCCCCTAGTTTCAGATACGCAGTATTTT. Translation: CASRPLVSDTQYF.

This rearrangement joins TRBV29-1 to TRBJ1-1; 8 bases fit TRBD1. The V segment lost 7 bases and the J segment 11 bases; nucleotides outside the gene matches: 6. The CDR3 totals 10 residues. CDR1 is SQVTM and CDR2 is ANQGSEA in the germline V gene. DNA for the CDR3: TGCAGCGCCCAGGACAGGGTGGCTTTCTTT. Translated, it gives CSAQDRVAFF.